This T cell receptor beta chain originates from a study of cytomegalovirus exposure and HLA in healthy donors. About the research overall: Unique TCRs from HLA-typed donors, 80 million to 100 million of them, were held in an early data release. Notes on the study in general: TRBV6-2, TRBV6-3 and some other V segments were unresolvable in 87-base-pair reads. Most TCRs appeared rarely, but some public TCRs recurred in many donors.

As regards this clone: The antigen is undetermined.

Germline V gene sequence: CDR1 SGHAT, CDR2 FQNNGV. The CDR3 is 16 residues long. Trimming cost V 2 bases and J 3 bases, with 15 bases left between them. Every donor was a healthy person donating bone marrow. The PCR ran on 60 Vbeta and 13 Jbeta primers. The repertoire was sequenced with immunoSEQ multiplex PCR; TCRdb's copy has only in-frame clones and lacks some. The repertoire holds tens of thousands of clones, with around three fifths as singletons. The material sequenced was PBMCs. This clonotype originated in a woman aged 50 to 65 in good health and CMV-seropositive. This chain joins TRBV11-2 and TRBJ2-3; maybe TRBD2 (6 bases). The CDR3 DNA sequence: TGTGCCAGCAGCTTATTACTTAGCGGCATAACAGATACGCAGTATTTT. It encodes CASSLLLSGITDTQYF.